The clone carrying this TCR beta chain was seen a handful of times. Its matching antigen is unknown. Being one base from a much bigger clone, this may be a read error. The investigators made TCR beta cDNA from roughly 460 ng total RNA, using a constant-region primer. Three-round nested multiplex PCR performed with slightly modified ARM-PCR produced the TCR beta libraries. With TRBV1-TRBV30 forward primers and a C-beta reverse primer, the first two PCR rounds were run for around 11 cycles each. TCRdb redid the calling of the multiplex PCR reads with MiXCR, one entry per CDR3 protein. Counted here are 75,000 to 80,000 distinct CDR3 sequences, roughly 69% occurring once; the ten biggest clones make up 26%. The data belong to a study of tumor-infiltrating lymphocytes in primary liver carcinoma. The CDR3 loop spans 15 amino acids. The germline CDR1 and CDR2 sequences are MDHEN and SYDVKM. V was pared by 8 bases and J by 3 bases, with 12 bases of the junction left unmatched.

Findings and limits, study-wide: The study found tumor-adjacent and tumor-blood pairs overlapped less than tumor region pairs.

Joint extraction of RNA and DNA used roughly 18-34 mg of bulk tissue that was unsorted. This clonotype was sampled from a man aged 40-50 years with primary liver carcinoma and hepatitis B virus infection. The chain recombines TRBV28 with TRBJ1-1; 7 bases line up with TRBD1. The material sequenced was tumor-adjacent normal liver tissue. The CDR3 reads CASGPRRGGDTEAFF. The CDR3 DNA is TGTGCCAGCGGTCCCCGCAGGGGGGGGGACACTGAAGCTTTCTTT.